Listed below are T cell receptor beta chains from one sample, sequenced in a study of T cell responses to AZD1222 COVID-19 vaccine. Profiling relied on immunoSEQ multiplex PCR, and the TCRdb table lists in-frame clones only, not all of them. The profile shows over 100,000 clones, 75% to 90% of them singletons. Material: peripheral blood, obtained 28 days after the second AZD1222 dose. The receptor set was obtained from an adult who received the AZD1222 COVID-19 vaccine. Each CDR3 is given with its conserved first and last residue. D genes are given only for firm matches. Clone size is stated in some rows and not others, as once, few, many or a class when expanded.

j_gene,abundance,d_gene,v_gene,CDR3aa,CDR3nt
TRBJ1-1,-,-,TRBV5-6,CASSLASGLRTEAFF,TGTGCCAGCAGCTTGGCCTCGGGGCTACGAACTGAAGCTTTCTTT
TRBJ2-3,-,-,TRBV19,CASTPPSGSLTTDTQYF,TGTGCCAGTACCCCCCCGTCGGGCTCGCTCACAACAGATACGCAGTATTTT
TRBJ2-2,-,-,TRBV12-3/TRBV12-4,CASSLRYTGELFF,TGTGCCAGCAGTTTGAGATACACCGGGGAGCTGTTTTTT
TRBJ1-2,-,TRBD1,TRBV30,CAWSDQTGDGYTF,TGTGCCTGGAGTGATCAGACAGGGGATGGCTACACCTTC
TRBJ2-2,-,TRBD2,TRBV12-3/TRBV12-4,CATRGGGTGELFF,TGTGCCACCCGGGGCGGGGGAACCGGGGAGCTGTTTTTT
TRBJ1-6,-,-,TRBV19,CASSIRVHGSPLHF,TGTGCCAGTAGTATCCGAGTACATGGTTCACCCCTCCACTTT
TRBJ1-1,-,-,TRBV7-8,CASSLSEATEAFF,TGTGCCAGCAGCTTATCAGAGGCCACTGAAGCTTTCTTT
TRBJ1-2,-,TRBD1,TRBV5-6,CASSLSSAGGSFGYGYTF,TGTGCCAGCAGCTTGTCTTCGGCAGGGGGCTCTTTCGGCTATGGCTACACCTTC
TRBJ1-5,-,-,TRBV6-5,CASRPDARGTQPQHF,TGTGCCAGCAGACCTGACGCGAGGGGAACGCAGCCCCAGCATTTT
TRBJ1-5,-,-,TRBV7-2,CASSLDFWQPQHF,TGTGCCAGCAGCTTAGATTTCTGGCAGCCCCAGCATTTT
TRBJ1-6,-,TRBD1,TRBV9,CASSVEAGGISPLHF,TGTGCCAGCAGCGTAGAGGCAGGGGGCATTTCACCCCTCCACTTT
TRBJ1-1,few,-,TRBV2,CASKETDNTEAFF,TGTGCCAGCAAGGAAACAGACAACACTGAAGCTTTCTTT
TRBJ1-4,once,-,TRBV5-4,CASSLGDKREKLFF,TGTGCCAGCAGCTTGGGGGATAAAAGAGAAAAACTGTTTTTT
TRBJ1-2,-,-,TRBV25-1,CASSEFDGRVGFYYGYTF,TGTGCCAGCAGTGAATTCGATGGCAGGGTGGGGTTTTACTATGGCTACACCTTC
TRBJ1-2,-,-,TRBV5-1,CASSEQENYGYTF,TGCGCCAGCAGTGAACAGGAAAACTATGGCTACACCTTC
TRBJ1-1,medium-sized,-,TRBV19,CASRIGDTEAFF,TGTGCCAGTAGGATCGGAGACACTGAAGCTTTCTTT
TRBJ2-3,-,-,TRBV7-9,CASSPRARAGTDTQYF,TGTGCCAGCAGCCCCAGGGCAAGGGCCGGGACCGATACGCAGTATTTT
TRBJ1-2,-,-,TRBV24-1,CATSDTGTPTGYGYTF,TGTGCCACCAGTGATACCGGGACCCCAACGGGCTATGGCTACACCTTC
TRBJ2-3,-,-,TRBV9,CASSPTQGSYTDTQYF,TGTGCCAGCAGCCCCACCCAGGGTTCGTACACAGATACGCAGTATTTT
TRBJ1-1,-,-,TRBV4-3,CASSLRRAGMNTEAFF,TGCGCCAGCAGCTTGCGGAGGGCGGGTATGAACACTGAAGCTTTCTTT
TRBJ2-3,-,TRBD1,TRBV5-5,CASSYRTGSTDTQYF,TGTGCCAGCAGCTATAGGACAGGTAGCACAGATACGCAGTATTTT
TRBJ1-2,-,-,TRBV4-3,CASSQDRWYGYTF,TGCGCCAGCAGCCAAGATCGATGGTATGGCTACACCTTC
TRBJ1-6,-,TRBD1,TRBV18,CASSPATGDNSPLHF,TGTGCCAGCTCACCGGCGACAGGGGATAATTCACCCCTCCACTTT
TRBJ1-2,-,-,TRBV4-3,CASSQVSRGRANYGYTF,TGCGCCAGCAGCCAAGTTTCCAGGGGACGGGCTAACTATGGCTACACCTTC
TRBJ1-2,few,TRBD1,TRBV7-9,CASSRAGDRAPYGYTF,TGTGCCAGCAGCCGGGCGGGGGACAGGGCCCCCTATGGCTACACCTTC
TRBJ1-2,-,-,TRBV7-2,CASTPRVTNYGYTF,TGTGCCAGCACCCCCCGGGTCACGAACTATGGCTACACCTTC
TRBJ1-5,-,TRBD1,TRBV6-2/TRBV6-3,CASSYGGTGNQPQHF,TGTGCCAGCAGTTACGGGGGGACAGGGAATCAGCCCCAGCATTTT
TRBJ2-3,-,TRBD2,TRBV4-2,CASSISGGDTDTQYF,TGTGCCAGCAGCATTAGCGGGGGTGACACAGATACGCAGTATTTT
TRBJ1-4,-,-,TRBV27,CASSPGAATNEKLFF,TGTGCCAGCAGTCCCGGGGCAGCAACTAATGAAAAACTGTTTTTT
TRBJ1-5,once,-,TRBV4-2,CASSQDPRDGEPQHF,TGTGCCAGCAGCCAAGATCCCAGGGACGGTGAGCCCCAGCATTTT
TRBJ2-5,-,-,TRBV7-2,CASSRTVQETQYF,TGTGCCAGCAGCCGCACAGTGCAAGAGACCCAGTACTTC
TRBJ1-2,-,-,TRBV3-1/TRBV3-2,CASSQASLAVYGYTF,TGTGCCAGCAGCCAGGCCTCTCTGGCAGTTTATGGCTACACCTTC
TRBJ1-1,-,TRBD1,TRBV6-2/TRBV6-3,CASSYIGTGGTEAFF,TGTGCCAGCAGTTACATCGGGACAGGTGGGACTGAAGCTTTCTTT
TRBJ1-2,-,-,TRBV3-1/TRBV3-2,CASSRSTVNYGYTF,TGTGCCAGCAGCCGCTCGACAGTTAACTATGGCTACACCTTC
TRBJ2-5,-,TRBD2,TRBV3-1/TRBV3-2,CASSQDRTIPLAGGQETQYF,TGTGCCAGCAGCCAAGACAGGACGATCCCCCTAGCGGGGGGGCAAGAGACCCAGTACTTC
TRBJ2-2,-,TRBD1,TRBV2,CATYGTGNTGELFF,TGTGCCACCTACGGGACAGGGAACACCGGGGAGCTGTTTTTT
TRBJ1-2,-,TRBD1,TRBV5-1,CASSYGQGGIMAGYTF,TGCGCCAGCAGCTACGGACAGGGGGGGATAATGGCTGGCTACACCTTC
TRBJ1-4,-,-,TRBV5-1,CASSIQPSSATNEKLFF,TGCGCCAGCAGCATACAGCCTTCAAGCGCAACTAATGAAAAACTGTTTTTT
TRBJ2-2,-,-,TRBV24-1,CATSDAGQSYTGELFF,TGTGCCACCAGTGATGCGGGTCAGAGTTACACCGGGGAGCTGTTTTTT
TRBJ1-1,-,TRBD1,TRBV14,CASSQEPGTGVAFF,TGTGCCAGCAGCCAAGAACCCGGGACAGGGGTCGCTTTCTTT
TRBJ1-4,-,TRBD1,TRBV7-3,CASSPGTGHEKLFF,TGTGCCAGCAGCCCCGGGACAGGACATGAAAAACTGTTTTTT
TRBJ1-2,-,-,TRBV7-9,CASRSGTTKDANYGYTF,TGTGCCAGCAGATCTGGGACAACCAAGGACGCAAACTATGGCTACACCTTC
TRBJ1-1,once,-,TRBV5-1,CASRGLSWGTEAFF,TGCGCCAGCAGAGGTCTTAGCTGGGGCACTGAAGCTTTCTTT
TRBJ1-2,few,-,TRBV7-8,CASSLAHRANYGYTF,TGTGCCAGCAGCTTAGCGCACAGGGCTAACTATGGCTACACCTTC
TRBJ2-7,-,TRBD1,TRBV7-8,CASSLLGDRGVEQYF,TGTGCCAGCAGCTTATTGGGGGACAGGGGAGTCGAGCAGTACTTC
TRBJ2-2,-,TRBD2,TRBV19,CASSTRLASTGELFF,TGTGCCAGTAGTACCCGACTAGCTTCCACCGGGGAGCTGTTTTTT
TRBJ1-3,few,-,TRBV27,CASSPTGRTGNTIYF,TGTGCCAGCAGTCCTACCGGAAGGACTGGAAACACCATATATTTT
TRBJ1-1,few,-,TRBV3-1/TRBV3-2,CASSFSQAEAFF,TGTGCCAGCAGCTTTAGCCAGGCCGAAGCTTTCTTT
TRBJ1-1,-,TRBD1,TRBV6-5,CASSSGQTEAFF,TGTGCCAGCAGTTCGGGACAGACAGAAGCTTTCTTT
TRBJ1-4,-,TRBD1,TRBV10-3,CAISESWGDRGYEKLFF,TGTGCCATCAGTGAGAGTTGGGGGGACAGGGGGTACGAAAAACTGTTTTTT
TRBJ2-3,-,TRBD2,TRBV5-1,CASSIGLAADTQYF,TGCGCCAGCAGCATCGGACTAGCGGCGGATACGCAGTATTTT
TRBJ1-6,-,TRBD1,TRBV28,CASSVGGRGPTPLHF,TGTGCCAGCAGTGTTGGGGGCAGGGGGCCAACACCCCTCCACTTT
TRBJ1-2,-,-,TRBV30,CAWRGQSTNYGYTF,TGTGCCTGGAGGGGCCAGTCTACTAACTATGGCTACACCTTC
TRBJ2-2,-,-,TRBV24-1,CATSGTRNTGELFF,TGTGCCACCAGCGGGACACGGAACACCGGGGAGCTGTTTTTT
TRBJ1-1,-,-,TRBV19,CASSSRLNTEAFF,TGTGCCAGTAGCTCCAGGCTGAACACTGAAGCTTTCTTT